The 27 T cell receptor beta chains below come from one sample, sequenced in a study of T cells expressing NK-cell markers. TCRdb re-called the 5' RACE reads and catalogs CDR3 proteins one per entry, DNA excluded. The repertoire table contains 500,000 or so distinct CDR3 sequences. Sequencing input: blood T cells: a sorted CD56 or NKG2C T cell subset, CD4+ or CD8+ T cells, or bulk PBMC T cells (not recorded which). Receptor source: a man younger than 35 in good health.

CDR3 in amino acids: CACQRAPSRDTEAFF. This chain uses TRBV30 with TRBJ1-1; TCRdb designates TRBD1, a call that cannot be tested without DNA. Germline V CDR1 and CDR2: GTSNPN, SVGIG (reference sequence). The CDR3 has 15 residues.

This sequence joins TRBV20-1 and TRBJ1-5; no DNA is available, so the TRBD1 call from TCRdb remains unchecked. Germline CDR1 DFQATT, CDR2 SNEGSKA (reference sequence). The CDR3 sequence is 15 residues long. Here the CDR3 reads CSARRKGAEYQPQHF.

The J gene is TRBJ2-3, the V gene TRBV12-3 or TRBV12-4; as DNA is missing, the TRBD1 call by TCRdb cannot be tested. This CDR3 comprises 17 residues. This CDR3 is CASRGSGQGTSTDTQYF.

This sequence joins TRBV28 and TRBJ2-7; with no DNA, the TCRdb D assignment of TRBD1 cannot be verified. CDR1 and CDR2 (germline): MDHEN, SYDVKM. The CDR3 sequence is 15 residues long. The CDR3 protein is CASSLRGGPGYEQYF.

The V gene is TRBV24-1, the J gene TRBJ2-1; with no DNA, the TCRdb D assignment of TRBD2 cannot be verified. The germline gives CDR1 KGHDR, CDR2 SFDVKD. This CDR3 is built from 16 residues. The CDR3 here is CATSDWTSGKHNEQFF.

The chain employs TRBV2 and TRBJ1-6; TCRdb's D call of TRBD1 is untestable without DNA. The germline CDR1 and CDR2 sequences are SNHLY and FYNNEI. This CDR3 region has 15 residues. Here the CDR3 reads CASRTGTGVFSPLHF.

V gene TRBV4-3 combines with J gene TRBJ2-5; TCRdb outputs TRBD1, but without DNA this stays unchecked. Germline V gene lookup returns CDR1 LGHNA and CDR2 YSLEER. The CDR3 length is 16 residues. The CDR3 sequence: CASSQEWQGGKETQYF.

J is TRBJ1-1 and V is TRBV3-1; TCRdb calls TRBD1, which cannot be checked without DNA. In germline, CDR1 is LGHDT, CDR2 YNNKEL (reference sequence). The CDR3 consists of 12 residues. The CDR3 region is CASSQQGPEAFF.

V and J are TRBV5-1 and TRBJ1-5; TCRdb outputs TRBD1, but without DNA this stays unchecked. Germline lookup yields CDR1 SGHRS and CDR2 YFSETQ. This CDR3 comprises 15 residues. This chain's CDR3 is CASSVEPQNAQPQHF. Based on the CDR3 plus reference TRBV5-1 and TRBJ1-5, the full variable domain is KAGVTQTPRYLIKTRGQQVTLSCSPISGHRSVSWYQQTPGQGLQFLFEYFSETQRNKGNFPGRFSGRQFSNSRSEMNVSTLELGDSALYLCASSVEPQNAQPQHFGDGTRLSIL.

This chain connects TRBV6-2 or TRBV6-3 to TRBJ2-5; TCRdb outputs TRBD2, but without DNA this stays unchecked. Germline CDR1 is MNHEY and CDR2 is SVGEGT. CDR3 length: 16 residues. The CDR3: CASKGGLLAVPETQYF.

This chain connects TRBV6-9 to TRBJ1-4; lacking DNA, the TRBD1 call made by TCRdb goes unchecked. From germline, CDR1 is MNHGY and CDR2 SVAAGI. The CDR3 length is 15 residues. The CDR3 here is CASSYSGAIGEKLFF.

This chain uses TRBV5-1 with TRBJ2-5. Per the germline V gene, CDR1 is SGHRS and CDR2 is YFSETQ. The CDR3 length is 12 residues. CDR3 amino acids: CASSLATETQYF. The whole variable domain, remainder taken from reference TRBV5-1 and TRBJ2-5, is KAGVTQTPRYLIKTRGQQVTLSCSPISGHRSVSWYQQTPGQGLQFLFEYFSETQRNKGNFPGRFSGRQFSNSRSEMNVSTLELGDSALYLCASSLATETQYFGPGTRLLVL.

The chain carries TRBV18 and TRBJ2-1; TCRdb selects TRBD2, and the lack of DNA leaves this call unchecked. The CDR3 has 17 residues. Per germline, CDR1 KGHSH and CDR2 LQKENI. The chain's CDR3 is CASSPAFLAGLYNEQFF.

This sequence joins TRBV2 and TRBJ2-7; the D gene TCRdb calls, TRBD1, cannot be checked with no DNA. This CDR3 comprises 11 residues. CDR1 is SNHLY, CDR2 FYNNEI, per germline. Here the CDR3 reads CASSGAGEQYF.

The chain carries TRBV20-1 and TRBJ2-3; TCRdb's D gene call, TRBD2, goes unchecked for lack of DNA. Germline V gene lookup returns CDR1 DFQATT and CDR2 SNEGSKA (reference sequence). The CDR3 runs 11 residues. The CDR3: CSAGPYGGQYF.

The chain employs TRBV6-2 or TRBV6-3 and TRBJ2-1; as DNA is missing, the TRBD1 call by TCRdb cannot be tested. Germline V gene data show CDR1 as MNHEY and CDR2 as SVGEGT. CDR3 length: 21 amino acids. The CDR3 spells CASSYPRQGGGSGKTYNEQFF.

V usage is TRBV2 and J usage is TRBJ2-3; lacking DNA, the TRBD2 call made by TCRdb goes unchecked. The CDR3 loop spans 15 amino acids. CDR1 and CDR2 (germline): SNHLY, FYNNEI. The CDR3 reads CASPAFRASTDTQYF.

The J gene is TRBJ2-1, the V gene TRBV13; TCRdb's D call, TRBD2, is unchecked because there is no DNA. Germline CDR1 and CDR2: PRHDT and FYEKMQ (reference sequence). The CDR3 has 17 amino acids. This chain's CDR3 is CASSSFSGRGLYNEQFF.

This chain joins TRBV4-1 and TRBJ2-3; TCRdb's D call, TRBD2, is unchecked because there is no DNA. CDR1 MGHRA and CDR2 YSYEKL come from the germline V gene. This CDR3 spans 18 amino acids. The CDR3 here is CASSQDLASGRRADTQYF.

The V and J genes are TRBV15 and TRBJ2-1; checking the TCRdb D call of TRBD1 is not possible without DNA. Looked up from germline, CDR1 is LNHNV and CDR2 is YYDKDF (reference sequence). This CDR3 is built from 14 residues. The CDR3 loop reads CATSRRGTANEQFF.

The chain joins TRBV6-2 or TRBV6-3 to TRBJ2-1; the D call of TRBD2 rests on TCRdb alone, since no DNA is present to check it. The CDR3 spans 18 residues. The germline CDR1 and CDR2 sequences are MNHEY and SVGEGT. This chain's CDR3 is CASSHGLAGAKPYNEQFF.

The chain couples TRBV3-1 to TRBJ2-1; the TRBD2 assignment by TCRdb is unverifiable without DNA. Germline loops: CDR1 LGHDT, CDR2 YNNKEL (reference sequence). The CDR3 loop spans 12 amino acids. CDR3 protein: CASSRSGRAQFF.

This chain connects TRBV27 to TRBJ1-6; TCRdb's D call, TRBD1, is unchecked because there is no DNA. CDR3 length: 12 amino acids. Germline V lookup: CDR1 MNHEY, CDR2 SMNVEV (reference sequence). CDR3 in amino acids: CASSRQDSPLHF.

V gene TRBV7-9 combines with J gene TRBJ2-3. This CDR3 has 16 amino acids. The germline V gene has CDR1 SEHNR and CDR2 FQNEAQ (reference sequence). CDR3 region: CASSLALAGDTDTQYF.

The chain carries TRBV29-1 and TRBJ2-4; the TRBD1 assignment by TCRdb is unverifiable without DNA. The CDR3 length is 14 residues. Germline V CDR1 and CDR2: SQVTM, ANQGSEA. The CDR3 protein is CSVVLPGVGNIQYF.

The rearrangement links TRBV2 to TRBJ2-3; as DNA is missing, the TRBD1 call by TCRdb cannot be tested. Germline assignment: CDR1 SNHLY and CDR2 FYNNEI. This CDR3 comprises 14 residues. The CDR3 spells CASLTGTYTDTQYF.

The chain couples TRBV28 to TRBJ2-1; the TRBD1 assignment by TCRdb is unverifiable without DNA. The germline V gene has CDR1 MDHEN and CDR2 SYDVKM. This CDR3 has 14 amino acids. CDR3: CASSFSRLLNEQFF.